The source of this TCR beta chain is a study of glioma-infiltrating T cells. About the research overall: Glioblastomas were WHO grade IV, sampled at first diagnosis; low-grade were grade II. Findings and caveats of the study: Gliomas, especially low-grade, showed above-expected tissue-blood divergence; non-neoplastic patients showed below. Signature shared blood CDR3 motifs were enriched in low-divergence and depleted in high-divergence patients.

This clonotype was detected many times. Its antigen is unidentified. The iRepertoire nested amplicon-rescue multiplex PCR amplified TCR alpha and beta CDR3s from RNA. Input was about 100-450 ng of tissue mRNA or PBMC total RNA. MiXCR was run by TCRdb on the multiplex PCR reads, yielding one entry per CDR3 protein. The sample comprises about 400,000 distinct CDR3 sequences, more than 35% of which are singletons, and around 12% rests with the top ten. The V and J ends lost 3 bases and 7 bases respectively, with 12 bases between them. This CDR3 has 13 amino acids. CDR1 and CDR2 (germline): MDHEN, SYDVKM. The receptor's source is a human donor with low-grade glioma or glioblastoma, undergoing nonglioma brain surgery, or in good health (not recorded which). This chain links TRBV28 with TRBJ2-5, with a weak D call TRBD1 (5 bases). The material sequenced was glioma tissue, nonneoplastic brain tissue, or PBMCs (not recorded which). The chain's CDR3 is CASSFGPQGTQYF. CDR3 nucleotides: TGTGCCAGCAGTTTTGGGCCCCAGGGGACCCAGTACTTC.